The 21 T cell receptor beta chains below were found in one sample sequenced in a study of shared T cell receptors in the human thymus. Profiled with immunoSEQ multiplex PCR; TCRdb holds only in-frame clones, not every one. The data contain hundreds of thousands of clones, around 87% of them singletons. These data were also reused for a study on human thymus T cells.

The sequenced material came from thymocytes. All receptors come from a boy under two years old with a congenital heart defect.

The genes are TRBV5-6 and TRBJ1-5; 7 bases agree with TRBD1. The germline V gene has CDR1 SGHDT and CDR2 YYEEEE. After removal of 1 base from V and 1 base from J, the junction contained 2 bases not matched to a gene. The CDR3 contains 15 residues. The CDR3 loop is CASSLKQGSNQPQHF. The DNA for the CDR3 is TGTGCCAGCAGCTTGAAACAGGGGAGCAATCAGCCCCAGCATTTT.

V is TRBV20-1 and J is TRBJ1-1; D ambiguous. Germline CDR1 and CDR2: DFQATT and SNEGSKA (reference sequence). V dropped 3 bases and J dropped 8 bases, with 7 bases sitting between them. This CDR3 region has 10 residues. The CDR3 nucleotides read TGCAGTGCTAGTGCCGAGGAAGCTTTCTTT. Protein: CSASAEEAFF.

V is TRBV5-6 and J is TRBJ2-5; D unresolved. The germline gives CDR1 SGHDT, CDR2 YYEEEE. The CDR3 runs 13 residues. The ends were cut back, 2 bases at V and 5 bases at J, with 10 bases in the middle. The CDR3 sequence: CASSLKPSETQYF. CDR3 DNA: TGTGCCAGCAGCTTAAAGCCTTCGGAGACCCAGTACTTC.

V and J are TRBV5-1 and TRBJ2-7, with D possibly TRBD1 on 6 matching bases. The CDR3 has 14 amino acids. The germline gives CDR1 SGHRS, CDR2 YFSETQ. V was shortened by 3 bases and J by 0 bases, with 10 bases between the two germline ends. The CDR3 nucleotides are TGCGCCAGCAGCTATGAGGACAGCTCCTACGAGCAGTACTTC. Protein sequence: CASSYEDSSYEQYF.

J is TRBJ2-7 and V is TRBV25-1, with a tentative D call TRBD1 (6 bases). Germline CDR1 and CDR2: MGHDK and SYGVNS. The CDR3 sequence is 13 residues long. Trimming stripped 3 bases from V and 4 bases from J, with 10 bases between. CDR3 DNA: TGTGCCAGCAGTGAGGGACATATTTACGAGCAGTACTTC. It yields the protein CASSEGHIYEQYF.

The table lists this clone with a few counts. The J gene is TRBJ2-7, the V gene TRBV18; possibly TRBD2 for D (5 bases). The CDR3 totals 15 residues. Trimming took off 1 base at V and 0 bases at J, with 10 bases between the two ends. Germline loops: CDR1 KGHSH, CDR2 LQKENI. CDR3 amino acids: CASSPRTGNSYEQYF. CDR3 coding DNA: TGTGCCAGCTCACCACGCACGGGAAACTCCTACGAGCAGTACTTC.

The J gene is TRBJ2-4, the V gene TRBV27, with 7 bases matching TRBD2. The ends lost 5 bases at V and 3 bases at J; junction bases unmatched: 16. Germline loops: CDR1 MNHEY, CDR2 SMNVEV (reference sequence). The CDR3 contains 18 residues. This chain's CDR3 is CASSQPLGGRNGKNIQYF. CDR3 DNA sequence: TGTGCCAGCAGTCAGCCCCTCGGCGGGAGAAATGGCAAAAACATTCAGTACTTC.

This chain connects TRBV14 to TRBJ2-1; 10 positions match TRBD2. Losses at the gene ends were 4 bases for V and 4 bases for J; bases not matched to a gene: 4. This CDR3 spans 15 amino acids. Germline values: CDR1 SGHDN, CDR2 FVKESK. DNA for the CDR3: TGTGCCAGCAGCCCGGGACTAGCGACTTACAATGAGCAGTTCTTC. It codes for CASSPGLATYNEQFF. Variable domain in full (rest from reference TRBV14 and TRBJ2-1): EAGVTQFPSHSVIEKGQTVTLRCDPISGHDNLYWYRRVMGKEIKFLLHFVKESKQDESGMPNNRFLAERTGGTYSTLKVQPAELEDSGVYFCASSPGLATYNEQFFGPGTRLTVL.

The CDR3 is CASQYYRDRFYNEQFF. The DNA of the CDR3 is TGTGCCAGTCAATACTACCGGGACAGGTTCTACAATGAGCAGTTCTTC. The chain recombines TRBV7-9 with TRBJ2-1; 8 positions match TRBD1. V gave up 9 bases and J gave up 3 bases; unmatched junction bases: 13. CDR1 and CDR2 (germline): SEHNR, FQNEAQ (reference sequence). The CDR3 runs to 16 residues.

This clone has just one count. The rearrangement links TRBV30 to TRBJ1-3; D is undetermined. V was clipped by 5 bases and J by 0 bases, with 11 bases between them. The germline CDR1 and CDR2 sequences are GTSNPN and SVGIG (reference sequence). The CDR3 is 14 residues long. DNA of the CDR3: TGTGCCTGGGCCGAACTTAACTCTGGAAACACCATATATTTT. As protein: CAWAELNSGNTIYF.

The genes are TRBV15 and TRBJ2-1; D unresolved. V shed 3 bases and J shed 0 bases, with 12 bases lying between them. CDR3 length equals 16 residues. CDR1 is LNHNV and CDR2 is YYDKDF in the germline V gene (reference sequence). Here the CDR3 reads CATSSACDSSYNEQFF. In nucleotides, the CDR3 is TGTGCCACCAGCAGTGCCTGCGATAGCTCCTACAATGAGCAGTTCTTC.

The chain recombines TRBV5-1 with TRBJ2-1; 7 bases are shared with TRBD2. In germline, CDR1 is SGHRS, CDR2 YFSETQ. This CDR3 comprises 17 residues. With 3 bases clipped from V and 2 bases from J, the junction kept 11 bases outside the gene matches. Here the CDR3 reads CASSWETSDPPYNEQFF. For the CDR3, the DNA is TGCGCCAGCAGCTGGGAAACTAGCGACCCTCCCTACAATGAGCAGTTCTTC. Full variable domain (remainder filled in from reference TRBV5-1 and TRBJ2-1): KAGVTQTPRYLIKTRGQQVTLSCSPISGHRSVSWYQQTPGQGLQFLFEYFSETQRNKGNFPGRFSGRQFSNSRSEMNVSTLELGDSALYLCASSWETSDPPYNEQFFGPGTRLTVL.

This clone was observed a few times. The V call is TRBV28, the J call TRBJ2-5; a weak D match, TRBD1 (6 bases). CDR3 length: 13 residues. Trimming stripped 3 bases from V and 5 bases from J, with 10 bases between. CDR1 and CDR2 (germline): MDHEN, SYDVKM. CDR3 region: CASSFTGRETQYF. DNA for the CDR3: TGTGCCAGCAGTTTCACAGGGCGGGAGACCCAGTACTTC.

The chain couples TRBV11-2 to TRBJ2-7; 10 bases are a match to TRBD2. The V segment lost 5 bases and the J segment 5 bases; nucleotides outside the gene matches: 12. This CDR3 has 16 amino acids. Germline V lookup: CDR1 SGHAT, CDR2 FQNNGV. For the CDR3, the DNA is TGTGCCAGCAGCGTGAGGACTAGCGGTTCTGAGCACGAGCAGTACTTC. Protein sequence: CASSVRTSGSEHEQYF. Filled out from reference TRBV11-2 and TRBJ2-7, the complete variable domain reads EAGVAQSPRYKIIEKRQSVAFWCNPISGHATLYWYQQILGQGPKLLIQFQNNGVVDDSQLPKDRFSAERLKGVDSTLKIQPAKLEDSAVYLCASSVRTSGSEHEQYFGPGTRLTVT.

The V call is TRBV4-1, the J call TRBJ2-3; tentatively, D is TRBD1 (5 bases). Germline CDR1 MGHRA, CDR2 YSYEKL. V was pared by 0 bases and J by 2 bases, with 21 bases between. The CDR3 consists of 19 residues. CDR3 region: CASSQDHLLDTKVTDTQYF. The CDR3 DNA sequence: TGCGCCAGCAGCCAAGATCATCTTTTGGACACCAAAGTCACAGATACGCAGTATTTT.

This chain uses TRBV4-3 with TRBJ2-1; 7 bases map to TRBD1. V gave up 1 base and J gave up 4 bases; unmatched junction bases: 1. The germline V gene has CDR1 LGHNA and CDR2 YSLEER. This CDR3 is 14 amino acids long. The CDR3 coding sequence is TGCGCCAGCAGCCAAGCGACAGGGTACAATGAGCAGTTCTTC. It encodes CASSQATGYNEQFF.

This clone was picked up one time. This chain links TRBV15 with TRBJ1-2; D is uncertain. The ends were cut back, 1 base at V and 4 bases at J, with 16 bases in the middle. This CDR3 region has 16 residues. Germline V lookup: CDR1 LNHNV, CDR2 YYDKDF (reference sequence). Here the CDR3 reads CATSRVATPRLYGYTF. In DNA form, the CDR3 reads TGTGCCACCAGCAGAGTCGCCACCCCGAGGCTCTATGGCTACACCTTC.

The chain uses TRBV27 and TRBJ1-5; TRBD1 aligns across 9 bases. The V and J ends lost 5 bases and 0 bases, in that order; junction bases with no gene match: 14. CDR3 length: 19 amino acids. Germline values: CDR1 MNHEY, CDR2 SMNVEV (reference sequence). The CDR3 DNA reads TGTGCCAGCAGTCCATCCCGGGACAGGGACCTCTATAGCAATCAGCCCCAGCATTTT. Its translation is CASSPSRDRDLYSNQPQHF.

With regard to this clone: Because the CDR3's place on the DNA is in doubt, the DNA is left out and the CDR3 is given as listed by TCRdb. The V and J genes are TRBV13 and TRBJ2-5; the table gives TRBD1 as D, unverified against the DNA. From germline, CDR1 is PRHDT and CDR2 FYEKMQ (reference sequence). From its first to its last residue, the CDR3 has 17 amino acids. CDR3 sequence reads: CASSLGTGQLSWETQYF.

V usage is TRBV9 and J usage is TRBJ2-7, with TRBD1 as a possible D gene (5 bases). CDR1 is SGDLS, CDR2 YYNGEE, per germline. Trimming shortened V by 3 bases and J by 6 bases, and 19 bases separated the two germline ends. The CDR3 sequence is 15 residues long. The CDR3 protein is CASSGTDNPVGEQYF. As DNA, the CDR3 is TGTGCCAGCAGCGGAACGGACAACCCGGTGGGCGAGCAGTACTTC.

The chain joins TRBV5-6 to TRBJ2-3; D unclear. V dropped 2 bases and J dropped 5 bases, with 6 bases sitting between them. The germline V gene has CDR1 SGHDT and CDR2 YYEEEE. This CDR3 has 12 amino acids. Written as DNA, the CDR3 is TGTGCCAGCAGCTTCTATGAAGATACGCAGTATTTT. It yields the protein CASSFYEDTQYF.